This TCR beta chain was recorded in a study of blood T cell repertoires in COVID-19. On the study more broadly: Donors in the United States, Italy and Spain gave samples during acute or convalescent COVID-19. The analysed material was cDNA or gDNA that came from T cells, B-cell-depleted T cells, or PBMCs.

Produced via immunoSEQ multiplex PCR; TCRdb's table is partial and in-frame only. Of roughly 150,000 clones in the sample, about 80% were seen once. The CDR3 is 13 amino acids. Germline CDR1 is SGHTA and CDR2 is FQGNSA. The germline V and J ends were trimmed by 5 bases and 6 bases, with 14 bases remaining between them. Sequencing was carried out using peripheral blood. The sequence was collected from an elderly woman with acute or convalescent COVID-19. The V and J genes are TRBV7-2 and TRBJ2-7; D is uncertain. The DNA of the CDR3 is TGTGCCAGCAGCACTTATGGGCAGTCCGAGCAGTACTTC. It codes for CASSTYGQSEQYF.